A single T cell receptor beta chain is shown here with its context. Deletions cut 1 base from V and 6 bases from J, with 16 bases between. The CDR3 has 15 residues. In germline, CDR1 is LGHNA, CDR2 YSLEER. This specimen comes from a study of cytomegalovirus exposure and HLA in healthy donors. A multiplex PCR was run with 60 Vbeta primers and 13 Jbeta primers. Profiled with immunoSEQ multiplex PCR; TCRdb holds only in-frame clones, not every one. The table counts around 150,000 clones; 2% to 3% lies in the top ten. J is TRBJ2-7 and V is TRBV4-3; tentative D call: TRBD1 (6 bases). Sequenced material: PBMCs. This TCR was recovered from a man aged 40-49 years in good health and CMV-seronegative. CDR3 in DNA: TGCGCCAGCAGCCAAGTTTACAGGGAAGAAGGCGAGCAGTACTTC. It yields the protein CASSQVYREEGEQYF.